A selection of T cell receptor beta chains follows, all from one sample in a study of cytomegalovirus exposure and HLA in healthy donors. Assay: immunoSEQ multiplex PCR; the TCRdb copy retains only in-frame clones and omits some. The table has roughly 160,000 clones, approximately 80% seen once. The source material was PBMCs. These receptors came from a man between 18 and 35 years old in good health and CMV-seropositive. Each CDR3 is given with its conserved first and last residue. The order of the fields is clone size, J gene, V gene, D gene, CDR3 DNA, CDR3 protein. A D gene is named only where the DNA matches it firmly. Some rows have no size entry. The others give once, few or many, or a class for an expanded clone.

NA | TRBJ1-6 | TRBV4-1 | NA | TGCGCCAGCAGCCAACCGGAGGGTTTTGGTTCACCCCTCCACTTT | CASSQPEGFGSPLHF
few | TRBJ2-3 | TRBV4-1 | TRBD2 | TGCGCCAGCAGCCCTTCTGGACTAGCGGGAGAAACAGATACGCAGTATTTT | CASSPSGLAGETDTQYF
NA | TRBJ1-1 | TRBV30 | TRBD1 | TGTGCCTGGAGCGAGCAGGACAGGGAGAGTTCTGAAGCTTTCTTT | CAWSEQDRESSEAFF
once | TRBJ2-7 | TRBV5-1 | TRBD2 | TGCGCCAGCAGCCCTCGAGGTAGCGGGGTTTACGGGCAGTACTTC | CASSPRGSGVYGQYF
NA | TRBJ2-3 | TRBV5-1 | NA | TGCGCCAGCTCCTCCGGAGGGAGTTACACAGATACGCAGTATTTT | CASSSGGSYTDTQYF
NA | TRBJ2-2 | TRBV19 | TRBD2 | TGTGCCAGTAGTTCCTCTAGCGGGAGTATGTACACCGGGGAGCTGTTTTTT | CASSSSSGSMYTGELFF
NA | TRBJ2-1 | TRBV6-1 | NA | TGTGCCAGCAGTGAATTCCAGGGGCCGTACAATGAGCAGTTCTTC | CASSEFQGPYNEQFF
once | TRBJ2-3 | TRBV7-2 | NA | TGTGCCAGCAGCCTCGACTTCAGCACAGATACGCAGTATTTT | CASSLDFSTDTQYF
NA | TRBJ1-1 | TRBV27 | NA | TGTGCCAGCAGAAGACAGGACTCGAGCACTGAAGCTTTCTTT | CASRRQDSSTEAFF
NA | TRBJ2-2 | TRBV25-1 | TRBD2 | TGTGCCAGCACCAGCGGGGGGGTTGTAGCCGGGGAGCTGTTTTTT | CASTSGGVVAGELFF
NA | TRBJ1-1 | TRBV5-8 | TRBD1 | TGTGCCAGCTCCGGGCCAGGGGGAGCTTTCTTT | CASSGPGGAFF
NA | TRBJ2-6 | TRBV30 | NA | TGTGCCTGGAGTGTACTATCGGCAGCTGGGGCCAACGTCCTGACTTTC | CAWSVLSAAGANVLTF
NA | TRBJ2-2 | TRBV19 | NA | TGTGCCAGTACCCATCAGGGCCCCGGGGAGCTGTTTTTT | CASTHQGPGELFF
NA | TRBJ2-3 | TRBV4-1 | TRBD2 | TGCGCCAGCAGCCTCGCACCGGGACTAGCGGGAGAGTCCCTTACTAGAGATACGCAGTATTTT | CASSLAPGLAGESLTRDTQYF
NA | TRBJ2-5 | TRBV25-1 | NA | TGTGCCAGCAGTGGGGGCAATCTGGAGACCCAGTACTTC | CASSGGNLETQYF
NA | TRBJ1-1 | TRBV6-5 | NA | TGTGCCAGCAGTTACTCCAGGAGGCCAGGACCTGAAGCTTTCTTT | CASSYSRRPGPEAFF
NA | TRBJ1-4 | TRBV30 | NA | TGTGCCTGGTCCCCGGGGGGCACCTCAAGACTGTTTTTT | CAWSPGGTSRLFF
NA | TRBJ2-7 | TRBV6-1 | NA | TGTGCCAGCAGTGAGCTATCGCTTAACTCCTACGAGCAGTACTTC | CASSELSLNSYEQYF
NA | TRBJ1-3 | TRBV28 | TRBD1 | TGTGCCAGCTTAGGGACAGCCTCTGGAAACACCATATATTTT | CASLGTASGNTIYF
NA | TRBJ2-7 | TRBV6-6 | NA | TGTGCCAGCACCTGGGGGGAGATTCCAACCTCCTACGAGCAGTACTTC | CASTWGEIPTSYEQYF
NA | TRBJ2-7 | TRBV18 | TRBD2 | TGTGCCAGCTCACCCGCGTCTAGCGGAACCTACGAGCAGTACTTC | CASSPASSGTYEQYF
NA | TRBJ1-3 | TRBV5-6 | NA | TGTGCCAGCAGCTTGGGAGGCCTGAGCTCTGGAAACACCATATATTTT | CASSLGGLSSGNTIYF
NA | TRBJ1-1 | TRBV6-5 | TRBD1 | TGTGCCAGCACCAGGACAGGGGACACTGAAGCTTTCTTT | CASTRTGDTEAFF
NA | TRBJ1-1 | TRBV6-1 | NA | TGTGCCAGCCATTCGGGGGGCACTGAAGCTTTCTTT | CASHSGGTEAFF
once | TRBJ2-2 | TRBV11-2 | TRBD2 | TGTGCCAGCAGCTCCAGCGGGGGACTAGGAAGTACCGGGGAGCTGTTTTTT | CASSSSGGLGSTGELFF
NA | TRBJ2-7 | TRBV10-1 | TRBD1 | TGCGCCATACCTCCCGGAACAGGGGGCGCATACGAGCAGTACTTC | CAIPPGTGGAYEQYF
NA | TRBJ2-7 | TRBV16 | NA | TGTGCCAGCACCCCCGGACAGTTCCTCGAGCAGTACTTC | CASTPGQFLEQYF
NA | TRBJ2-7 | TRBV30 | TRBD1 | TGTGCCTGGAGACAGGGGTCCCACGAGCAGTACTTC | CAWRQGSHEQYF
NA | TRBJ1-5 | TRBV19 | NA | TGTGCCAGTAGTACACAGGCGTCGGGTCAGCCCCAGCATTTT | CASSTQASGQPQHF
NA | TRBJ2-7 | TRBV13 | TRBD1 | TGTGCCAGCAGTAAAATGACAGGGGACTCCTACGAGCAGTACTTC | CASSKMTGDSYEQYF
once | TRBJ1-5 | TRBV30 | NA | TGTGCCTGGAGCGGGGGACCGAGCAATCAGCCCCAGCATTTT | CAWSGGPSNQPQHF
few | TRBJ1-6 | TRBV18 | TRBD1 | TGTGCCAGCTCACCAAACACTGGGACAGGATATAATTCACCCCTCCACTTT | CASSPNTGTGYNSPLHF
NA | TRBJ1-1 | TRBV15 | NA | TGTGCCACCAGCAGTAGGGGTGTGAACACTGAAGCTTTCTTT | CATSSRGVNTEAFF
NA | TRBJ2-5 | TRBV4-1 | NA | TGCGCCAGCAGCCAAGGTCCCAGGGTGTGGCAAGAGACCCAGTACTTC | CASSQGPRVWQETQYF
NA | TRBJ2-2 | TRBV2 | TRBD2 | TGTGCCACCATGGGACTAGCGGGAACCGGGGAGCTGTTTTTT | CATMGLAGTGELFF
NA | TRBJ2-1 | TRBV7-8 | TRBD2 | TGTGCCAGCAGCTCTCGACTAGCGGGAACCCATTTCTCCTACAATGAGCAGTTCTTC | CASSSRLAGTHFSYNEQFF
NA | TRBJ2-7 | TRBV30 | TRBD2 | TGTGCCTGGAGTGAGGGGACTAGTGGGTACGAGCAGTACTTC | CAWSEGTSGYEQYF
NA | TRBJ2-4 | TRBV11-2 | TRBD1 | TGTGCCAGCAGCTGGGACAGGGACGGGGGTAAAAACATTCAGTACTTC | CASSWDRDGGKNIQYF
NA | TRBJ1-1 | TRBV19 | TRBD1 | TGTGCCAGTAGGGACAGGGTTGGGTACACTGAAGCTTTCTTT | CASRDRVGYTEAFF
NA | TRBJ2-2 | TRBV10-3 | NA | TGTGCCATCAGTGGGTCGGCCAGGACAACCGGGGAGCTGTTTTTT | CAISGSARTTGELFF
NA | TRBJ2-5 | TRBV5-4 | NA | TGTGCCAGCAGCTTGGACGGCAGGGCCTTTGGGGAGACCCAGTACTTC | CASSLDGRAFGETQYF
NA | TRBJ2-7 | TRBV5-6 | NA | TGTGCCAGCAGCCCGGGTGGCTACGAGCAGTACTTC | CASSPGGYEQYF
NA | TRBJ2-7 | TRBV6-5 | NA | TGTGCCAGCAGTTACTCGGGGGCCCTCGAGCAGTACTTC | CASSYSGALEQYF
NA | TRBJ1-2 | TRBV2 | NA | TGTGCCAGCAGCGTCGGACAGTCAAGCAACTATGGCTACACCTTC | CASSVGQSSNYGYTF
NA | TRBJ1-1 | TRBV30 | TRBD1 | TGTGCCTGGAGCCCGGGACAGGGGAACACTGAAGCTTTCTTT | CAWSPGQGNTEAFF
NA | TRBJ2-7 | TRBV19 | TRBD2 | TGTGCTTCTTCCGAGACTAGCGGGAGTGTAAAGCAGTACTTC | CASSETSGSVKQYF
NA | TRBJ2-7 | TRBV19 | NA | TGTGCCAGTAGTATGGGAACCGGGACACCCTACGAGCAGTACTTC | CASSMGTGTPYEQYF
few | TRBJ2-2 | TRBV7-2 | NA | TGTGCCAGCAGCTTACTAGGACAGGGGGAGCTGTTTTTT | CASSLLGQGELFF